A selection of T cell receptor beta chains follows, all from one sample in a study of tumor and adjacent non-tumor tissue in lung cancer. TCRdb ran MiXCR on the multiplex PCR reads and lists one entry per CDR3 protein. The sample includes about 110,000 distinct CDR3 sequences, 60% to 80% seen only once; the top ten take under 20%. Sequences were obtained from distant non-tumor lung tissue. The receptors come from a man aged 60 to 69 with non-small cell lung cancer. CDR3s include the opening cysteine and the closing phenylalanine or tryptophan. Each record gives: CDR3 length, D gene, V gene, J gene, clone size, CDR3 DNA, CDR3 protein. The D gene is left open where the match is weak. Clone sizes are given selectively: once, few, many, or a class where the clone is expanded.

cdr3_length: 12; d_call: NA; v_call: TRBV28; j_call: TRBJ2-3; clone_size: NA; cdr3_nt: TGTGCCAGCAGGCCTGCCACAGATACGCAGTATTTT; cdr3_aa: CASRPATDTQYF
cdr3_length: 12; d_call: NA; v_call: TRBV28; j_call: TRBJ2-4; clone_size: few; cdr3_nt: TGTGCCAGCAGCAAGGGACTGAACATTCAGTACTTC; cdr3_aa: CASSKGLNIQYF
cdr3_length: 17; d_call: NA; v_call: TRBV4-1; j_call: TRBJ2-1; clone_size: NA; cdr3_nt: TGCGACAGCGGCCAAGAACTGTGGGACGGGATCTACAATGAGCAGTTCTTC; cdr3_aa: CDSGQELWDGIYNEQFF
cdr3_length: 16; d_call: TRBD2; v_call: TRBV11-3; j_call: TRBJ2-1; clone_size: once; cdr3_nt: TGTGCCAGCAGCTTAGATCCGGGGCGGGGGTACAATGAGCAGTTCTTC; cdr3_aa: CASSLDPGRGYNEQFF
cdr3_length: 18; d_call: TRBD1; v_call: TRBV6-2/TRBV6-3; j_call: TRBJ1-1; clone_size: NA; cdr3_nt: TGTGCCAGCAGTTGGTCCTCCGGGACAGGGGGCGCTTACACTGAAGCTTTCTTC; cdr3_aa: CASSWSSGTGGAYTEAFF
cdr3_length: 14; d_call: TRBD2; v_call: TRBV12-3/TRBV12-4; j_call: TRBJ2-1; clone_size: NA; cdr3_nt: TGTGCCAGCAGTCCTCGGACTAGTGTAAATGAGCAGTTCTTC; cdr3_aa: CASSPRTSVNEQFF
cdr3_length: 15; d_call: NA; v_call: TRBV24-1; j_call: TRBJ2-3; clone_size: NA; cdr3_nt: TGTGCCACCAGTGATTCCGGGAGCGTCGCATATACGCAGTATTTT; cdr3_aa: CATSDSGSVAYTQYF
cdr3_length: 15; d_call: NA; v_call: TRBV20-1; j_call: TRBJ1-5; clone_size: NA; cdr3_nt: TGCAGTGCTAGCCTAGGACTGGATAGCAATAAGCCCCAGCATTTT; cdr3_aa: CSASLGLDSNKPQHF
cdr3_length: 12; d_call: NA; v_call: TRBV29-1; j_call: TRBJ2-4; clone_size: NA; cdr3_nt: TGCAGCATTGAAACGCAGGGCCACATCCAATACTTC; cdr3_aa: CSIETQGHIQYF
cdr3_length: 14; d_call: NA; v_call: TRBV7-8; j_call: TRBJ2-5; clone_size: few; cdr3_nt: TGTGCCAGCAGCTTTTCCGGGGGACAAGAGACCCAGTACTTC; cdr3_aa: CASSFSGGQETQYF
cdr3_length: 12; d_call: NA; v_call: TRBV4-1; j_call: TRBJ2-7; clone_size: many; cdr3_nt: TGCGCCAGCAGCCAAGGGGGCGACACTCAGTACTTC; cdr3_aa: CASSQGGDTQYF
cdr3_length: 17; d_call: TRBD2; v_call: TRBV11-3; j_call: TRBJ2-1; clone_size: medium-sized; cdr3_nt: TGTGCCAGCAGCTTAGATTCTAGCGGGAGGGCCAGATTGAAGCAGTTCTTC; cdr3_aa: CASSLDSSGRARLKQFF
cdr3_length: 14; d_call: NA; v_call: TRBV6-2/TRBV6-3; j_call: TRBJ2-1; clone_size: once; cdr3_nt: TGTGCCAGCAGTTCCGCTAGAGCGACCAATGAGCAGTTCTTC; cdr3_aa: CASSSARATNEQFF
cdr3_length: 11; d_call: NA; v_call: TRBV23-1; j_call: TRBJ2-1; clone_size: NA; cdr3_nt: TGCGCCTGCAGTCCACTCAATGAGCAGTTCTTC; cdr3_aa: CACSPLNEQFF
cdr3_length: 15; d_call: NA; v_call: TRBV6-5; j_call: TRBJ2-7; clone_size: many; cdr3_nt: TGTGCCAGCCCCCCCCGGGGGTGCCCGATCTACGAGCAGTACTTC; cdr3_aa: CASPPRGCPIYEQYF
cdr3_length: 14; d_call: NA; v_call: TRBV13; j_call: TRBJ1-4; clone_size: NA; cdr3_nt: TGTGTCAGCAGCTTAGGCCATACGGGTGAGAAACTGTTTTTT; cdr3_aa: CVSSLGHTGEKLFF
cdr3_length: 15; d_call: NA; v_call: TRBV4-1; j_call: TRBJ2-7; clone_size: NA; cdr3_nt: TGCCGCAGCAGCCAAGATGGGAGTAGTGGCCGCGAGCAGTACTTC; cdr3_aa: CRSSQDGSSGREQYF
cdr3_length: 14; d_call: TRBD1; v_call: TRBV6-5; j_call: TRBJ1-5; clone_size: NA; cdr3_nt: TGTGCCAGCAGGGGACGAGGGGGCAATCAGCACAAGCATTTT; cdr3_aa: CASRGRGGNQHKHF
cdr3_length: 14; d_call: TRBD2; v_call: TRBV6-5; j_call: TRBJ2-7; clone_size: many; cdr3_nt: TGTGCCAGCAGTTACGGGGGGGTCGCCTACGAGCAGTACTTC; cdr3_aa: CASSYGGVAYEQYF
cdr3_length: 13; d_call: NA; v_call: TRBV20-1; j_call: TRBJ2-5; clone_size: many; cdr3_nt: TGCAGTGCGTGCGGGTTCTCCGAAGAGACCCAGTACTTC; cdr3_aa: CSACGFSEETQYF
cdr3_length: 13; d_call: NA; v_call: TRBV5-6; j_call: TRBJ2-7; clone_size: many; cdr3_nt: TGTGCCAGCAGCTTCGGGACGACCTACGAGCAGTACTTC; cdr3_aa: CASSFGTTYEQYF
cdr3_length: 13; d_call: NA; v_call: TRBV20-1; j_call: TRBJ2-7; clone_size: NA; cdr3_nt: TGCAGTGCCGGGCAGACACCCACAAACGAGCAGTACTTC; cdr3_aa: CSAGQTPTNEQYF
cdr3_length: 14; d_call: NA; v_call: TRBV28; j_call: TRBJ2-7; clone_size: NA; cdr3_nt: TGTGCCAGCGGCCCCGGGACCGAGGCTACGAAGCAGTACTTC; cdr3_aa: CASGPGTEATKQYF
cdr3_length: 14; d_call: NA; v_call: TRBV12-3/TRBV12-4; j_call: TRBJ2-6; clone_size: NA; cdr3_nt: TGTGCCAACAGTTCATACTCTGGGACCAACGTCCTGACTTTC; cdr3_aa: CANSSYSGTNVLTF
cdr3_length: 18; d_call: TRBD2; v_call: TRBV6-2/TRBV6-3; j_call: TRBJ2-2; clone_size: many; cdr3_nt: TGTGCCAGCAGTCCTGGGACTAGCGGGAGTCTGGACACCGGGGAGCTGTTTTTT; cdr3_aa: CASSPGTSGSLDTGELFF
cdr3_length: 13; d_call: NA; v_call: TRBV6-2/TRBV6-3; j_call: TRBJ2-7; clone_size: many; cdr3_nt: TGTGCCAGCGGCTCTCACGGGGCGCACGAGCAGTACTTC; cdr3_aa: CASGSHGAHEQYF
cdr3_length: 17; d_call: NA; v_call: TRBV4-2; j_call: TRBJ2-5; clone_size: once; cdr3_nt: TGTGCTAGCAGCCAAGATCGGGGTGCAGGGTCCCAAGAGACCCAGTACTTC; cdr3_aa: CASSQDRGAGSQETQYF
cdr3_length: 13; d_call: TRBD1; v_call: TRBV12-3/TRBV12-4; j_call: TRBJ2-1; clone_size: many; cdr3_nt: TGTGCCAGCAGACTCTCGGACAGGGGGCGGCAGTTCTTC; cdr3_aa: CASRLSDRGRQFF
cdr3_length: 14; d_call: NA; v_call: TRBV10-3; j_call: TRBJ2-7; clone_size: NA; cdr3_nt: TGTGTCATCAGCCAGGGGAACGTAGTATACGAGCAGTACTTC; cdr3_aa: CVISQGNVVYEQYF
cdr3_length: 16; d_call: TRBD1; v_call: TRBV28; j_call: TRBJ2-7; clone_size: NA; cdr3_nt: TGTGCCAGCAATTTATTCGCGGGACAGGGGGCATTTGAGCAGTACTTC; cdr3_aa: CASNLFAGQGAFEQYF
cdr3_length: 14; d_call: TRBD1; v_call: TRBV11-2; j_call: TRBJ2-7; clone_size: once; cdr3_nt: TGTGCCAGCAGCGGGGACAGCATAAGCTACGAGCAGTACTTC; cdr3_aa: CASSGDSISYEQYF
cdr3_length: 13; d_call: TRBD2; v_call: TRBV6-5; j_call: TRBJ2-7; clone_size: many; cdr3_nt: TGTGCCATCGGGGCGGGAGACTCCTACGAGCAGTACTTC; cdr3_aa: CAIGAGDSYEQYF
cdr3_length: 14; d_call: NA; v_call: TRBV5-1; j_call: TRBJ2-3; clone_size: many; cdr3_nt: TGCGCCAGCAGCTTGGGGCATAACACAGATACGCAGTATTTT; cdr3_aa: CASSLGHNTDTQYF
cdr3_length: 17; d_call: NA; v_call: TRBV7-9; j_call: TRBJ1-5; clone_size: NA; cdr3_nt: TGTGCCAGCAGCTTAGATAGTGGGATATATAGCAATCAGCCCCAGCATTTT; cdr3_aa: CASSLDSGIYSNQPQHF
cdr3_length: 16; d_call: TRBD1; v_call: TRBV6-5; j_call: TRBJ2-5; clone_size: NA; cdr3_nt: TGTGCTAGCAGTCAGCCGAGGACAGGGAGCGGAAAGACCCAGTACTTC; cdr3_aa: CASSQPRTGSGKTQYF
cdr3_length: 14; d_call: NA; v_call: TRBV10-3; j_call: TRBJ2-1; clone_size: NA; cdr3_nt: TGTGCCATCAGTGGCGGTGGTAAGTGGGATGAGCAGTTCTTC; cdr3_aa: CAISGGGKWDEQFF
cdr3_length: 12; d_call: TRBD1; v_call: TRBV20-1; j_call: TRBJ1-2; clone_size: NA; cdr3_nt: TGCAGTGCTAGAGGACAGGGGGCTGGCTACACCTTC; cdr3_aa: CSARGQGAGYTF
cdr3_length: 15; d_call: NA; v_call: TRBV20-1; j_call: TRBJ2-3; clone_size: once; cdr3_nt: TGCAGTGCTGGCGAGACGGGGGTGCTCACAGATACGCAGTATTTT; cdr3_aa: CSAGETGVLTDTQYF
cdr3_length: 14; d_call: NA; v_call: TRBV4-1; j_call: TRBJ2-1; clone_size: many; cdr3_nt: TGCGCCAGCACCAAAACGAGGACAAACAATGAGCAGTTCTTC; cdr3_aa: CASTKTRTNNEQFF
cdr3_length: 13; d_call: TRBD1; v_call: TRBV6-6; j_call: TRBJ1-6; clone_size: few; cdr3_nt: TGTACCAGTACCGGGACAGAAAATTCACCCCTCCACTTT; cdr3_aa: CTSTGTENSPLHF
cdr3_length: 14; d_call: NA; v_call: TRBV7-2; j_call: TRBJ2-1; clone_size: many; cdr3_nt: TGTGCCAGCAGCTTAAGCTACGGGGACAATGAGCAGTTCTTC; cdr3_aa: CASSLSYGDNEQFF
cdr3_length: 12; d_call: NA; v_call: TRBV28; j_call: TRBJ1-2; clone_size: few; cdr3_nt: TGTGCCAGCAGTCCCCCAGGAAATGGCTACACCTTC; cdr3_aa: CASSPPGNGYTF
cdr3_length: 12; d_call: NA; v_call: TRBV6-2/TRBV6-3; j_call: TRBJ2-7; clone_size: many; cdr3_nt: TGTGCCAGCAGTTCCCCTAACTACGAGCAGTACTTC; cdr3_aa: CASSSPNYEQYF